The present TCR beta chain was sequenced within a study of control samples from healthy donors and cancer patients. The CDR3 covers 16 residues. CDR1 MNHEY and CDR2 SVGEGT come from the germline V gene. Trimming removed 4 bases from V and 0 bases from J; junction bases left unmatched: 4. The table came from immunoSEQ multiplex PCR; TCRdb's copy has only in-frame clones and leaves some out. The repertoire holds about 180,000 clones, with 90% as singletons. The chain recombines TRBV6-2 or TRBV6-3 with TRBJ2-3; 10 bases agree with TRBD2. Specimen: blood. The TCR originated in a woman between 50 and 59 years old in good health. DNA for the CDR3: TGTGCCAGCAGTTCTAGTAGCGGGAGGAGCACAGATACGCAGTATTTT. It yields the protein CASSSSSGRSTDTQYF.